This T cell receptor beta chain is drawn from a study of blood T cell repertoires in COVID-19. Turning to the study itself: Italy, Spain and the United States were the sources of the convalescent and acute COVID-19 samples. T cells, B-cell-depleted T cells, or PBMCs provided the cDNA or gDNA that served as material.

In the original workflow: Researchers report that nucleated cell counts were estimated from reference gene primer amplification. Assay: immunoSEQ multiplex PCR; the TCRdb copy retains only in-frame clones and omits some. The V and J calls and the clone size are those of that table, but D and trimming were determined from the DNA. The sample yields tens of thousands of clones, around 90% seen once. Germline assignment: CDR1 MNHNY and CDR2 SVGAGI (reference sequence). Germline trimming cut 5 bases from V and 3 bases from J; bases unmatched to any gene: 22. The CDR3 is made up of 20 amino acids. The rearrangement links TRBV6-6 to TRBJ2-7; 10 bases are a match to TRBD2. Sequenced material: peripheral blood. The clonotype was recovered from a woman of 80 years or more with active COVID-19. The CDR3 DNA reads as TGTGCCAGCAGTCCAACGTTCCCCGGGGTGATAGCGGGAGGTTTCTACGAGCAGTACTTC. It is translated as CASSPTFPGVIAGGFYEQYF.